A selection of T cell receptor beta chains follows, all from one sample in a study of glioma-infiltrating T cells after dendritic cell vaccination. The assay was immunoSEQ multiplex PCR, and TCRdb's table has in-frame clones only and misses some. Of about 73,000 clones in the sample, more than 65% are singletons; the top ten hold 2.1%. This specimen consisted of blood, obtained before dendritic cell vaccination. These TCRs come from a human donor with glioblastoma. Both conserved end residues are part of each CDR3. The order of the fields is V gene, CDR3 protein.

TRBV9,CASSVGSGWGELFF
TRBV7-9,CASSPSISSYNEQFF
TRBV18,CASSPFEGLAGAYEQYF
TRBV29-1,CSVEDSPYGYTF
TRBV5-4,CASQAGQANEKLFF
TRBV18,CASSPGTDRGSNQPQHF
TRBV5-6,CASSREPPSYNEQFF
TRBV19,CASSISGTGTYGYTF
TRBV7-3,CASSIIPGLGNNEQFF
TRBV5-1,CASSLEHNQPQHF
TRBV30,CAWSGGLTEAFF
TRBV2,CASSRGQGSAANYGYTF
TRBV5-1,CASSNRDRDVLTF
TRBV30,CAWSLTGGTGNTIYF
TRBV7-2,CASSLRGLNEKLFF
TRBV5-1,CASRGHLSTDTQYF
TRBV2,CATREGPNEQFF
TRBV9,CASSVGGQGGSGRGSETQYF
TRBV10-1,CASSEIQAGGLEQFF
TRBV6-5,CASSYRAGGGDTQYF
TRBV6-1,CASSDRTSGFTGELFF
TRBV29-1,CSVGRGGGIPTATNEKLFF
TRBV6-5,CASSERRTGLF
TRBV9,CASSAPRGTGNTIYF
TRBV7-6,CASSSQATGGREAFF
TRBV6-5,CASIKSGTGYGYTF
TRBV11-3,CASSFSGSTDTQYF
TRBV27,CASSLTVAGASTDTQYF
TRBV5-1,CASSLDRANTGELFF
TRBV19,CASSVTGTGNPYEQYF
TRBV7-2,CASSSSSGGSYNEQFF
TRBV7-3,CASSLSLGLGGADTQYF
TRBV6-5,CASSYFLQGNSPLHF
TRBV7-2,CASSIRGTGEGGYTF
TRBV2,CASSRGQVGETQYF
TRBV27,CASSSTQLDRVRETQYF
TRBV7-3,CASSYGTLYGYTF
TRBV6-1,CASSEGGRFEKLFF
TRBV9,CASSVGLMERNTEAFF
TRBV7-2,CASSLSSGGTDTQYF
TRBV6-5,CASRRSGDSNQPQHF
TRBV10-3,CAISDDTFPVF
TRBV5-1,CASSLGGNTPARDSYGYTF
TRBV11-2,CASSLGGPGLNTEAFF
TRBV25-1,CASSEYSGTYNSPLHF
TRBV7-8,CASSEQAWGNQPQHF
TRBV5-4,CASSLAGLAGTSTDTQYF
TRBV19,CASSILAGGTDTQYF